Listed here are 19 T cell receptor beta chains from one sample, sequenced in a study of T cell responses to AZD1222 COVID-19 vaccine. Data came from immunoSEQ multiplex PCR; TCRdb stores just in-frame clones and leaves some out. This sample has approximately 74,000 clones, with 75% to 90% found just once. The source material was peripheral blood, sampled on day 0 of AZD1222 vaccination. These receptors all come from an adult in good health.

This chain joins TRBV7-2 and TRBJ1-1; unclear D gene. CDR1 is SGHTA and CDR2 is FQGNSA in the germline V gene. The V end was cut by 2 bases, the J end by 7 bases, with 11 bases between. The CDR3 length is 13 residues. The CDR3 DNA reads as TGTGCCAGCAGCTTAACGGACGGAGATGAAGCTTTCTTT. Protein: CASSLTDGDEAFF.

The chain carries TRBV28 and TRBJ1-4; 7 bases are a match to TRBD1. The CDR3 runs 16 residues. Looked up from germline, CDR1 is MDHEN and CDR2 is SYDVKM. V shed 4 bases and J 7 bases; nucleotides not matched to a gene: 12. DNA for the CDR3: TGTGCCAGCAGTTCTCAAAGTGAGACAGGGAGTGAAAAACTGTTTTTT. Its protein is CASSSQSETGSEKLFF.

V usage is TRBV11-2 and J usage is TRBJ2-3, with D perhaps TRBD1 or TRBD2 (6 bases each). The CDR3 contains 16 residues. V was trimmed by 1 base and J by 1 base, leaving 12 bases between them. Germline V gene lookup returns CDR1 SGHAT and CDR2 FQNNGV. The CDR3 loop is CASSLGGAVGTDTQYF. CDR3 nucleotide sequence: TGTGCCAGCAGCTTAGGGGGGGCGGTGGGCACAGATACGCAGTATTTT.

The chain recombines TRBV27 with TRBJ1-2; TRBD1 might be the D (6 bases). The CDR3 covers 13 residues. V was cut by 3 bases and J by 7 bases, with 12 bases left in between. Germline V gene data show CDR1 as MNHEY and CDR2 as SMNVEV (reference sequence). CDR3 residues: CASSFGGRSGYTF. Written as DNA, the CDR3 is TGTGCCAGCAGTTTTGGGGGGCGGTCTGGCTACACCTTC.

In this sample, this clone turned up a few times. The chain couples TRBV7-2 to TRBJ2-3; D call uncertain. Trimming pared 7 bases from V and 4 bases from J, leaving 12 bases between. Germline CDR1 is SGHTA and CDR2 is FQGNSA. This CDR3 spans 13 amino acids. The CDR3 protein is CASTPPSSDTQYF. The CDR3 DNA follows: TGTGCCAGCACCCCCCCGTCGTCAGATACGCAGTATTTT. Full variable domain (remainder filled in from reference TRBV7-2 and TRBJ2-3): GAGVSQSPSNKVTEKGKDVELRCDPISGHTALYWYRQSLGQGLEFLIYFQGNSAPDKSGLPSDRFSAERTGGSVSTLTIQRTQQEDSAVYLCASTPPSSDTQYFGPGTRLTVL.

The chain combines TRBV7-2 with TRBJ2-3; D may be TRBD1 (5 bases). CDR1 is SGHTA, CDR2 FQGNSA, per germline. The V end lost 5 bases, the J end lost 2 bases, and 14 bases lay between the germline ends. The CDR3 has 15 amino acids. The DNA for the CDR3 is TGTGCCAGCAGCAGGACAAAAACCGTCACAGATACGCAGTATTTT. Residues: CASSRTKTVTDTQYF.

This CDR3 is CAISESGTYGYTF. CDR3 DNA: TGTGCCATCAGTGAGTCGGGGACCTATGGCTACACCTTC. The V and J genes are TRBV10-3 and TRBJ1-2; tentatively, D is TRBD1 (5 bases). V was pared by 0 bases and J by 4 bases, with 6 bases between. Germline loops: CDR1 ENHRY, CDR2 SYGVKD. CDR3 length: 13 residues.

The chain uses TRBV3-1 (or the pseudogene TRBV3-2) and TRBJ2-1; a possible D gene is TRBD2 (6 bases). Germline CDR1 and CDR2: LGHDT and YNNKEL (reference sequence). Trimming took off 4 bases at V and 7 bases at J, with 14 bases between the two ends. The CDR3 length is 14 residues. CDR3 DNA: TGTGCCAGCAGCCGCGGGGTACTTGGGAATGAGCAGTTCTTC. It translates to CASSRGVLGNEQFF.

This chain connects TRBV3-1 (or the pseudogene TRBV3-2) to TRBJ1-6, with D hard to call. From germline, CDR1 is LGHDT and CDR2 YNNKEL (reference sequence). This CDR3 has 12 amino acids. V lost 0 bases, J lost 10 bases, and 4 bases lay in between. In DNA, the CDR3 is TGTGCCAGCAGCCAAGACGGATCACCCCTCCACTTT. This codes for CASSQDGSPLHF.

The CDR3 region is CASSSGGRGEQYF. CDR3 coding DNA: TGTGCCAGCAGTTCAGGGGGCCGCGGCGAGCAGTACTTC. The chain is built from TRBV12-3 or TRBV12-4 and TRBJ2-7, with 8 bases aligning to TRBD1. Trimming removed 4 bases from V and 6 bases from J; junction bases left unmatched: 5. The CDR3 contains 13 residues.

The chain recombines TRBV6-5 with TRBJ2-5; D is perhaps TRBD1 (6 bases). The V and J ends lost 1 base and 5 bases respectively, with 11 bases between them. CDR3 length: 14 amino acids. CDR1 MNHEY and CDR2 SVGAGI come from the germline V gene. This CDR3 reads CASSYWGQGETQYF. The CDR3 DNA reads as TGTGCCAGCAGTTACTGGGGGCAGGGGGAGACCCAGTACTTC.

This chain uses TRBV19 with TRBJ2-3; 9 bases are a match to TRBD1. Unmatched junction bases numbered 7, after V lost 5 bases and J lost 4 bases. From germline, CDR1 is LNHDA and CDR2 SQIVND (reference sequence). The CDR3 spans 15 residues. The CDR3 coding sequence is TGTGCCAGTAGTCCAGCGGGACAGGGCGCAGATACGCAGTATTTT. Its translation is CASSPAGQGADTQYF.

The rearrangement links TRBV5-8 to TRBJ1-5; perhaps TRBD1 as D (6 bases). Germline V gene data show CDR1 as SGHTS and CDR2 as YDEGEE. Trimming removed 4 bases at V and 6 bases at J, with 11 bases between. CDR3 length: 13 residues. CDR3 residues: CASSLAGVQPQHF. In DNA, the CDR3 is TGTGCCAGCAGCCTTGCAGGGGTTCAGCCCCAGCATTTT.

The CDR3: CATSDTTTGGRGKLFF. The CDR3 bases are TGTGCCACCAGTGATACAACTACAGGGGGCAGGGGAAAACTGTTTTTT. J is TRBJ1-4 and V is TRBV24-1, with 9 bases matching TRBD1. J gave up 10 bases and V 3 bases, and 11 bases lay outside the gene matches. Germline V gene sequence: CDR1 KGHDR, CDR2 SFDVKD. This CDR3 is 16 amino acids long.

The V and J genes are TRBV27 and TRBJ2-7, with D perhaps TRBD2 (6 bases). CDR3 length: 13 amino acids. V shed 5 bases and J shed 4 bases, with 12 bases lying between them. Per germline, CDR1 MNHEY and CDR2 SMNVEV (reference sequence). In DNA form, the CDR3 reads TGTGCCAGCAGTCTAGGGAGGCCTTACGAGCAGTACTTC. This encodes CASSLGRPYEQYF.

The rearrangement joins TRBV27 to TRBJ2-7; the D gene could be TRBD1 or TRBD2 (5 bases each). The V gene's germline CDR1 is MNHEY and CDR2 SMNVEV (reference sequence). Trimming removed 6 bases from V and 2 bases from J, with 17 bases in between. This CDR3 has 15 residues. DNA of the CDR3: TGTGCCAGCAGCCGCCCCGGGACGGCCGCCTACGAGCAGTACTTC. As protein: CASSRPGTAAYEQYF.

Remarks on this clone: Other DNA sequences of this sample code for an identical CDR3. The J gene is TRBJ2-2, the V gene TRBV24-1; 7 positions agree with TRBD1. J was trimmed by 0 bases and V by 0 bases; bases with no gene match: 3. This CDR3 comprises 17 residues. Germline CDR1 KGHDR, CDR2 SFDVKD. The CDR3 sequence is CATSDLRDRPNTGELFF. The CDR3 DNA reads TGTGCCACCAGTGATTTGCGGGACAGACCGAACACCGGGGAGCTGTTTTTT.

The chain couples TRBV5-1 to TRBJ1-6; 10 positions match TRBD1. This CDR3 has 17 amino acids. The V segment lost 4 bases and the J segment 7 bases; nucleotides outside the gene matches: 11. Germline CDR1 SGHRS, CDR2 YFSETQ. In nucleotides, the CDR3 is TGCGCCAGCAGCCATGGAAGAGGACAGGGGGACAATTCACCCCTCCACTTT. Encoded protein: CASSHGRGQGDNSPLHF.

The rearrangement joins TRBV30 to TRBJ2-7, with D unresolved. The CDR3 has 11 residues. CDR1 and CDR2 (germline): GTSNPN, SVGIG (reference sequence). V lost 6 bases to trimming and J lost 7 bases, with 13 bases between them. CDR3 amino acids: CACKLASEQYF. The CDR3 bases are TGTGCCTGTAAACTCGCGTCAGAGCAGTACTTC.